The 10 T cell receptor beta chains listed next were all sequenced from one sample in a study of T cells in tumors after PD-1 blockade. Measured with immunoSEQ multiplex PCR; TCRdb has only the in-frame clones, and not every one. The repertoire has approximately 47,000 clones, 70% to 85% of them found once; the top ten carry 7.5% to 9.5%. Sequencing was performed on PBMCs, taken before anti-PD-1 therapy. Source of these receptors: a human donor with advanced basal cell or squamous cell carcinoma (not recorded which).

The gene calls are TRBV27 and TRBJ2-2; no clear D. The CDR3 contains 11 residues. Germline values: CDR1 MNHEY, CDR2 SMNVEV (reference sequence). V dropped 6 bases and J dropped 4 bases, with 3 bases sitting between them. CDR3 residues: CASSSTGELFF. CDR3 sequence (DNA): TGTGCCAGCAGCTCCACCGGGGAGCTGTTTTTT.

The chain has TRBV25-1 and TRBJ2-3, with TRBD1 matching over 7 bases. CDR3 length equals 15 residues. V shed 8 bases and J 0 bases; nucleotides not matched to a gene: 8. Germline V gives CDR1 MGHDK, CDR2 SYGVNS. CDR3: CASRSTGSSTDTQYF. For the CDR3, the DNA is TGTGCCAGCCGTTCGACAGGGTCGAGCACAGATACGCAGTATTTT.

The chain carries TRBV11-3 and TRBJ2-1, with a tentative D call TRBD2 (6 bases). V shed 0 bases and J shed 6 bases, with 9 bases lying between them. The CDR3 has 14 amino acids. CDR1 and CDR2 from the germline V gene are SGHNT and YENEEA. CDR3 protein: CASSLDRLGNEQFF. The CDR3 DNA follows: TGTGCCAGCAGCTTAGATCGACTAGGCAATGAGCAGTTCTTC.

The genes are TRBV2 and TRBJ1-1, with D unresolved. Trimming took off 3 bases at V and 4 bases at J, with 15 bases between the two ends. Looked up from germline, CDR1 is SNHLY and CDR2 is FYNNEI. This CDR3 is 15 amino acids long. CDR3 protein: CASSDSLLSVTEAFF. DNA for the CDR3: TGTGCCAGCAGTGACTCTTTACTGTCGGTCACTGAAGCTTTCTTT.

This clone was detected once. The chain uses TRBV6-4 and TRBJ2-5; weak D call: TRBD2 (5 bases). V was cut by 6 bases and J by 3 bases, with 17 bases left in between. This CDR3 has 15 amino acids. CDR1 and CDR2 (germline): MRHNA, SNTAGT. CDR3 region: CASSPGLELKETQYF. The CDR3 bases are TGTGCCAGCAGCCCCGGACTCGAACTAAAAGAGACCCAGTACTTC.

Only a few counts were recorded for this clone. Its ends do not fully match the called genes, so a read error is possible. J is TRBJ2-5 and V is TRBV12-3 or TRBV12-4; 7 nucleotides line up with TRBD2. This CDR3 is built from 12 residues. The DNA of the CDR3 is TGTGCCAGCAGTTTATTGGCGGGGGAGGCGCACTTC. It encodes CASSLLAGEAHF.

This chain uses TRBV7-8 with TRBJ1-2, with 7 positions matching TRBD1. Germline CDR1 is SGHVS and CDR2 is FQNEAQ. V lost 1 base and J lost 8; bases outside the gene matches: 7. There are 14 residues in the CDR3. CDR3 DNA sequence: TGTGCCAGCAGCTTAGAACTCAGGGGGTACGGCTACACCTTC. Its protein is CASSLELRGYGYTF.

This chain links TRBV28 with TRBJ1-4, with TRBD1 identical over 8 bases. This CDR3 comprises 14 residues. In germline, CDR1 is MDHEN, CDR2 SYDVKM. V shed 4 bases, J shed 7 bases, and the junction held 5 bases outside the gene matches. The CDR3 DNA sequence: TGTGCCAGCAGTTCCACAGGGGGTGGTGAAAAACTGTTTTTT. It yields the protein CASSSTGGGEKLFF.

The chain is built from TRBV9 and TRBJ1-4; TRBD1 matches at 9 bases. CDR1 and CDR2 (germline): SGDLS, YYNGEE. Trimming at V came to 2 bases and at J to 7 bases, leaving 6 bases not matched to a gene. The CDR3 sequence is 15 residues long. The CDR3 reads CASSVGGQGLEKLFF. The CDR3 nucleotides are TGTGCCAGCAGCGTGGGTGGACAGGGGCTTGAAAAACTGTTTTTT.

The chain employs TRBV7-9 and TRBJ2-1; 9 nucleotides agree with TRBD1. The CDR3 is 16 residues long. CDR1 and CDR2 (germline): SEHNR, FQNEAQ (reference sequence). V trimming: 4 bases; J trimming: 9 bases; junction bases outside the gene matches: 13. The CDR3 loop reads CASSSGTGRIDGEQFF. CDR3 nucleotide sequence: TGTGCCAGCAGCTCCGGGACAGGGCGCATCGATGGTGAGCAGTTCTTC.